The 28 T cell receptor beta chains below all came from one sample that was sequenced in a study of CD8 T cells in ankylosing spondylitis. Study results and caveats: A TCR beta motif of several highly homologous variants appeared characteristic of ankylosing spondylitis blood.

Antigens for these TCRs are unknown. TCRdb re-derived calls from the 5' RACE reads in MiXCR, one entry per CDR3 protein. The sample lists about 800,000 distinct CDR3 sequences, over 9.5% occurring once. Specimen: blood, either unsorted or a sorted T cell fraction (not recorded which). The source of these receptors is a male donor with ankylosing spondylitis.

This chain connects TRBV5-1 to TRBJ2-7; D could derive from TRBD1 or TRBD2 (5 bases each). CDR3 length: 14 residues. Between the trimmed V and J ends, which lost 5 bases and 12 bases, there was a span of 24 bases. The germline V gene encodes CDR1 SGHRS and CDR2 YFSETQ. CDR3 in amino acids: CASRALGDPTSAYF. The CDR3 region has the DNA TGCGCCAGCAGGGCCCTGGGGGACCCTACTTCAGCGTACTTC.

This clonotype was detected a few times. The chain employs TRBV6-2 or TRBV6-3 and TRBJ1-2; 7 bases line up with TRBD1. The ends lost 6 bases at V and 1 base at J; junction bases unmatched: 5. Germline V gene sequence: CDR1 MNHEY, CDR2 SVGEGT. This CDR3 is 14 amino acids long. This CDR3 is CASRRHRGNYGYTF. The CDR3 DNA is TGTGCCAGCAGGAGACACAGGGGTAACTATGGCTACACCTTC.

This clonotype came up many times. The chain employs TRBV5-5 and TRBJ2-2; TRBD2 aligns across 10 bases. V lost 2 bases, J lost 14 bases, and 15 bases stayed unmatched. Germline-derived CDR1 and CDR2 are SGHKS and YYEKEE (reference sequence). The CDR3 has 16 residues. This CDR3 reads CASSLLVAGGPTELFF. In nucleotides, the CDR3 is TGTGCCAGCAGCTTATTAGTAGCGGGAGGCCCCACGGAACTGTTTTTT. Together with reference TRBV5-5 and TRBJ2-2, the CDR3 gives the full variable domain: DAGVTQSPTHLIKTRGQQVTLRCSPISGHKSVSWYQQVLGQGPQFIFQYYEKEERGRGNFPDRFSARQFPNYSSELNVNALLLGDSALYLCASSLLVAGGPTELFFGEGSRLTVL.

The chain recombines TRBV15 with TRBJ2-2; D is unclear. The V gene's germline CDR1 is LNHNV and CDR2 YYDKDF (reference sequence). Trimming stripped 1 base from V and 4 bases from J, with 10 bases between. The length of the CDR3 is 15 residues. The CDR3 sequence: CATSRARTITGELFF. The CDR3 DNA reads TGTGCCACCAGCAGAGCACGGACCATCACCGGGGAGCTGTTTTTT.

The table lists this clonotype with many counts. The V and J genes are TRBV5-1 and TRBJ2-1; tentatively, D is TRBD2 (5 bases). Germline V lookup: CDR1 SGHRS, CDR2 YFSETQ. The CDR3 has 13 residues. Trimming took off 6 bases at V and 7 bases at J, with 14 bases between the two ends. The CDR3 nucleotides are TGCGCCAGCACCCTAGGGCCGGGGAATGAGCAGTTCTTC. Protein sequence: CASTLGPGNEQFF.

V usage is TRBV6-2 or TRBV6-3 and J usage is TRBJ2-1; D is unresolved. CDR3 length equals 18 residues. V shed 4 bases and J shed 3 bases, with 22 bases lying between them. Germline V gene data show CDR1 as MNHEY and CDR2 as SVGEGT. In DNA form, the CDR3 reads TGTGCCAGCAGTTCCCGGCTACGCCGCCCCGTCTACTACAATGAGCAGTTCTTC. Its translation is CASSSRLRRPVYYNEQFF.

The chain uses TRBV7-9 and TRBJ2-7, with 9 bases matching TRBD2. V trimming: 5 bases; J trimming: 5 bases; junction bases outside the gene matches: 10. The CDR3 contains 15 residues. The germline gives CDR1 SEHNR, CDR2 FQNEAQ (reference sequence). CDR3 sequence reads: CASSRSGLAGNEQYF. As DNA, the CDR3 is TGTGCCAGCAGCAGAAGTGGGCTAGCGGGAAACGAGCAGTACTTC.

There are a few counts of this clonotype. The J gene is TRBJ2-1, the V gene TRBV27, with 13 bases lining up with TRBD2. The germline CDR1 and CDR2 sequences are MNHEY and SMNVEV (reference sequence). J lost 9 bases, V lost 4 bases, and 12 bases had no gene match. This CDR3 contains 17 residues. CDR3 sequence reads: CASSSRIILAGGTEQFF. CDR3 DNA: TGTGCCAGCAGTTCCAGAATTATACTAGCGGGGGGGACTGAGCAGTTCTTC.

In this sample, this clonotype turned up a few times. The chain employs TRBV29-1 and TRBJ2-7; 12 bases are a match to TRBD2. The CDR3 covers 12 residues. After removal of 6 bases from V and 4 bases from J, the junction contained 1 base not matched to a gene. Germline CDR1 reads SQVTM; CDR2 reads ANQGSEA. The CDR3 DNA reads as TGCAGCGTGACTAGCGGGAGATACGAGCAGTACTTC. It specifies CSVTSGRYEQYF.

The chain uses TRBV10-3 and TRBJ2-2; D possibly corresponds to TRBD2 (6 bases). This CDR3 region has 17 residues. The germline gives CDR1 ENHRY, CDR2 SYGVKD. V was trimmed by 10 bases and J by 1 base, leaving 22 bases between them. CDR3 in DNA: TGTGCCACGAAATCGGGACTCCCGCGAGGGAACACCGGGGAGCTGTTTTTT. Its protein product is CATKSGLPRGNTGELFF.

This clonotype has at least ten counts. The chain couples TRBV11-3 to TRBJ2-3, with D possibly matching TRBD1 (6 bases). The length of the CDR3 is 15 residues. The V end was cut by 5 bases, the J end by 0 bases, with 12 bases between. CDR1 and CDR2 from the germline V gene are SGHNT and YENEEA. CDR3 residues: CASSLQGSSTDTQYF. The DNA of the CDR3 is TGTGCCAGCAGCCTCCAGGGGTCGAGCACAGATACGCAGTATTTT.

The chain links TRBV5-1 to TRBJ2-5; D gene ambiguous. CDR1 SGHRS and CDR2 YFSETQ come from the germline V gene. Trimming cost V 0 bases and J 2 bases, with 8 bases left between them. CDR3 length equals 14 residues. CDR3 nucleotide sequence: TGCGCCAGCAGCTTGGTGTCAGTACAAGAGACCCAGTACTTC. This sequence encodes CASSLVSVQETQYF.

This clonotype has a count of ten or more. J is TRBJ1-1 and V is TRBV29-1; TRBD1 might be the D (5 bases). Trimming left V 4 bases short and J 0 bases short, with 15 bases between. CDR1 is SQVTM and CDR2 is ANQGSEA in the germline V gene. The CDR3 totals 15 residues. The CDR3 DNA is TGCAGCGTTGCGCCAGGGTGGGGGATGAACACTGAAGCTTTCTTT. Translating gives CSVAPGWGMNTEAFF.

V usage is TRBV12-3 or TRBV12-4 and J usage is TRBJ1-2; the match to TRBD1 covers 9 bases. The length of the CDR3 is 11 residues. The ends lost 6 bases at V and 14 bases at J; junction bases unmatched: 7. The CDR3 loop reads CASRRQGDNTF. CDR3 in DNA: TGTGCCAGCAGACGACAGGGGGATAATACCTTC.

This chain connects TRBV4-3 to TRBJ2-7; D is unresolved. V gave up 0 bases and J gave up 4 bases, with 7 bases separating them. The CDR3 consists of 13 residues. CDR1 LGHNA and CDR2 YSLEER come from the germline V gene. Here the CDR3 reads CASSQDRVYEQYF. The CDR3 DNA reads as TGCGCCAGCAGCCAAGACCGGGTATACGAGCAGTACTTC.

The gene calls are TRBV3-1 and TRBJ2-5; 10 positions match TRBD2. Germline assignment: CDR1 LGHDT and CDR2 YNNKEL (reference sequence). This CDR3 has 18 amino acids. V was pared by 3 bases and J by 5 bases, with 15 bases of the junction left unmatched. The CDR3, as DNA: TGTGCCAGCAGCCACTCCCCGCGGACTAGCGGAGGGGAGGAGACCCAGTACTTC. This gives the protein CASSHSPRTSGGEETQYF.

This clonotype was seen a few times. J is TRBJ2-2 and V is TRBV6-1; 7 bases match TRBD1. V gave up 6 bases and J gave up 4 bases; unmatched junction bases: 8. Germline CDR1 and CDR2: MNHNS and SASEGT. This CDR3 is built from 15 residues. CDR3 residues: CASSQIQGFTGELFF. CDR3 DNA sequence: TGTGCCAGCAGCCAGATACAGGGGTTCACCGGGGAGCTGTTTTTT.

The chain has TRBV5-1 and TRBJ2-5; D remains unclear. The germline V and J ends were trimmed by 3 bases and 2 bases, with 8 bases remaining between them. This CDR3 is built from 13 residues. The germline V gene has CDR1 SGHRS and CDR2 YFSETQ. CDR3 sequence (DNA): TGCGCCAGCAGCTCGTTGACACAAGAGACCCAGTACTTC. The encoded protein is CASSSLTQETQYF.

This sequence joins TRBV12-3 or TRBV12-4 and TRBJ2-3; possibly TRBD2 for D (5 bases). The CDR3 loop spans 16 amino acids. V lost 6 bases and J lost 4, with 20 bases in between. The CDR3, as DNA: TGTGCCAGCAGCCGCGGGCCCTGGGGTGAGGCAGATACGCAGTATTTT. This gives the protein CASSRGPWGEADTQYF.

This clonotype showed up just a few times. The chain employs TRBV23-1 and TRBJ2-2; 9 positions match TRBD1. TRBV23-1 is annotated as an ORF whose role is uncertain. The CDR3 totals 15 residues. V shed 9 bases, J shed 4 bases, and the junction held 9 bases outside the gene matches. CDR3 DNA sequence: TGCGCCAGTCGGTGGGGACAGGGTTGCACCGGGGAGCTGTTTTTT. Its translation: CASRWGQGCTGELFF.

This sequence joins TRBV11-1 and TRBJ2-7; 11 bases fit TRBD2. Germline V lookup: CDR1 SGHAT, CDR2 FQDESV (reference sequence). The CDR3 is 18 residues long. V was clipped by 1 base and J by 0 bases; unmatched bases: 8. CDR3 sequence (DNA): TGTGCCAGCAGCTTAGGGCTAGCGGGAGGCCAATACTCCTACGAGCAGTACTTC. Encoded protein: CASSLGLAGGQYSYEQYF.

This clonotype was detected a few times. CDR3 sequence: CASSELTGLGTDTQYF. CDR3 DNA: TGTGCCAGCAGTGAATTAACAGGACTAGGCACAGATACGCAGTATTTT. This chain links TRBV25-1 with TRBJ2-3; 7 bases line up with TRBD2. Trimming took 1 base from V and 1 from J; bases not matched to a gene: 5. Looked up from germline, CDR1 is MGHDK and CDR2 is SYGVNS. The CDR3 contains 16 residues. Together with reference TRBV25-1 and TRBJ2-3, the CDR3 gives the full variable domain: EADIYQTPRYLVIGTGKKITLECSQTMGHDKMYWYQQDPGMELHLIHYSYGVNSTEKGDLSSESTVSRIRTEHFPLTLESARPSHTSQYLCASSELTGLGTDTQYFGPGTRLTVL.

The chain recombines TRBV18 with TRBJ2-7; possible D gene TRBD1, 7 bases. V was cut by 5 bases and J by 10 bases, with 15 bases left in between. The CDR3 runs 12 residues. Germline V gene sequence: CDR1 KGHSH, CDR2 LQKENI. In nucleotides, the CDR3 is TGTGCCAGCTCAACCATCAGGGGGGACCAGTACTTC. Translated: CASSTIRGDQYF.

The gene calls are TRBV20-1 and TRBJ2-7; 11 bases are shared with TRBD2. V shed 6 bases, J shed 2 bases, and the junction held 6 bases outside the gene matches. Germline V gene data show CDR1 as DFQATT and CDR2 as SNEGSKA (reference sequence). This CDR3 has 14 amino acids. CDR3 DNA: TGCAGTGCGCGACTAGCGGGGTCCCCCTACGAGCAGTACTTC. Translating gives CSARLAGSPYEQYF.

The genes are TRBV28 and TRBJ1-1; maybe TRBD1 (5 bases). The CDR3 has 15 residues. Germline CDR1 reads MDHEN; CDR2 reads SYDVKM. The V and J ends lost 3 bases and 1 base respectively, with 12 bases between them. CDR3 amino acids: CASSFGGSGNTEAFF. The CDR3, as DNA: TGTGCCAGCAGTTTCGGGGGGTCGGGGAACACTGAAGCTTTCTTT.

The genes are TRBV20-1 and TRBJ2-1; D perhaps matches TRBD1 (5 bases). The CDR3 has 13 residues. The germline CDR1 and CDR2 sequences are DFQATT and SNEGSKA (reference sequence). With 3 bases removed from V and 7 bases from J, the gap between germline ends came to 13 bases. The CDR3 loop is CSASLQGGNEQFF. CDR3 nucleotides: TGCAGTGCTAGCCTTCAGGGTGGGAATGAGCAGTTCTTC.

The table lists this clonotype with many counts. V and J are TRBV28 and TRBJ1-1; D is unresolved. The germline V gene has CDR1 MDHEN and CDR2 SYDVKM. The CDR3 loop spans 17 amino acids. V lost 5 bases, J lost 3 bases, and 22 bases lay in between. This chain's CDR3 is CASSHFPSFGSDTEAFF. In DNA, the CDR3 is TGTGCCAGCAGTCACTTCCCCAGCTTTGGGTCGGACACTGAAGCTTTCTTT.

This chain joins TRBV19 and TRBJ2-7; 11 nucleotides agree with TRBD1. The V segment lost 0 bases and the J segment 2 bases; nucleotides outside the gene matches: 3. The CDR3 loop spans 16 amino acids. Germline lookup yields CDR1 LNHDA and CDR2 SQIVND (reference sequence). In DNA, the CDR3 is TGTGCCAGTAGTATAGACCCGGGACAGGGGGCCTACGAGCAGTACTTC. Translating gives CASSIDPGQGAYEQYF. Together with reference TRBV19 and TRBJ2-7, the CDR3 gives the full variable domain: DGGITQSPKYLFRKEGQNVTLSCEQNLNHDAMYWYRQDPGQGLRLIYYSQIVNDFQKGDIAEGYSVSREKKESFPLTVTSAQKNPTAFYLCASSIDPGQGAYEQYFGPGTRLTVT.